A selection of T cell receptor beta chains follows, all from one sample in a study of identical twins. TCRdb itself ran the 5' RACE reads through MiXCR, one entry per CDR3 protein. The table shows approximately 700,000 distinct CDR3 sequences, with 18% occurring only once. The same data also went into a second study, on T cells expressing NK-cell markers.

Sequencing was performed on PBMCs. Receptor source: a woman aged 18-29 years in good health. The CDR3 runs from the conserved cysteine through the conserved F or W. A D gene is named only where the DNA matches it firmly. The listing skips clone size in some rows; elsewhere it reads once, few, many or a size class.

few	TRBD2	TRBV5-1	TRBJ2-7	CASSPGLATSQQYF	TGCGCCAGCTCACCGGGACTAGCGACCTCACAGCAGTACTTC
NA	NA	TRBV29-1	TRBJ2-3	CSVDGGLAGTDTQYF	TGCAGCGTTGACGGGGGCTTAGCCGGCACAGATACGCAGTATTTT
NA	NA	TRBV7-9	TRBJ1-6	CASSFDSPLHF	TGTGCCAGCAGCTTTGATTCACCCCTCCACTTT
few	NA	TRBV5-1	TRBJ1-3	CASSLGFGENTIYF	TGCGCCAGCAGCTTGGGTTTTGGCGAAAACACCATATATTTT
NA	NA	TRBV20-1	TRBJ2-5	CSARPVGETQYF	TGCAGTGCCAGGCCGGTAGGGGAGACCCAGTACTTC
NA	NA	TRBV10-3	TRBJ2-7	CAIRGRDPYEQYF	TGTGCCATCAGAGGCAGGGACCCCTACGAGCAGTACTTC
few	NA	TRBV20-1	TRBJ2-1	CSARDWAGEQFF	TGCAGTGCTAGAGATTGGGCAGGAGAGCAGTTCTTC
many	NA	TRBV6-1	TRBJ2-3	CASTHPGADTQYF	TGTGCCAGCACTCACCCTGGCGCAGATACGCAGTATTTT
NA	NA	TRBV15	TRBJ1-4	CATSREDNEKLFF	TGTGCCACCAGCAGAGAGGATAATGAAAAACTGTTTTTT
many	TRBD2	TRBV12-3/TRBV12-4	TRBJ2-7	CASSPLTSVVYEQYF	TGTGCCAGCAGTCCCTTGACTAGCGTGGTCTACGAGCAGTACTTC
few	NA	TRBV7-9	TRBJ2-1	CASSPLENEQFF	TGTGCCAGCAGCCCCCTCGAAAATGAGCAGTTCTTC
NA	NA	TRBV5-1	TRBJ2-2	CASRQADTGELFF	TGCGCCAGCAGACAGGCGGACACCGGGGAGCTGTTTTTT